These 22 T cell receptor beta chains originate from one sample sequenced in a study of regulatory T cells in long-lasting Graves disease (dated by TCRdb to 2020 to 2023). Interpreted using the paper, the time point label stands for: persistent/refractory GD, antithyroid drugs over 5 years with positive TRAb. For both TCR sequencing and RNA sequencing, RNA was extracted from PBMCs in TRIzol. Library preparation used multiplex PCR. The instrument given in TCRdb is Illumina HiSeq 4000. CDR3 regions were amplified by Arm-PCR with iRepertoire HTBI primers to construct TCR beta libraries. The raw public data were reprocessed by TCRdb itself: fastp quality trimming at Q25, MiXCR clonotype calling, in-frame beta chains only. Each entry is one CDR3 protein sequence, shown with its most common DNA and genes. Counted in this sample were 700,000 or so distinct CDR3 sequences; about 30% of them appeared once. The ten most abundant clones make up about 42% of the sample.

Sequences were derived from peripheral blood mononuclear cells (PBMCs), sampled when the disease was refractory, from a patient treated with antithyroid drugs. The receptors stem from a female donor with Graves disease.

This clonotype was found once. The CDR3 DNA sequence: TGTGCCAGCAAAGGGATATGGGGCCACACCTTC. This gives the protein CASKGIWGHTF. The chain recombines TRBV28 with TRBJ1-2, with D possibly matching TRBD1 (5 bases). In germline, CDR1 is MDHEN, CDR2 SYDVKM. This CDR3 region has 11 residues. Trimming shortened V by 7 bases and J by 12 bases, and 15 bases separated the two germline ends.

V is TRBV15 and J is TRBJ1-4; the D gene is possibly TRBD1 (6 bases). The germline V gene has CDR1 LNHNV and CDR2 YYDKDF (reference sequence). CDR3 size: 15 residues. The V end was cut by 0 bases, the J end by 6 bases, with 11 bases between. CDR3 sequence reads: CATSRDLQGYEKLFF. CDR3 sequence (DNA): TGTGCCACCAGCAGAGACTTACAGGGTTATGAAAAACTGTTTTTT.

A few counts support this clonotype. The chain combines TRBV7-6 with TRBJ1-6; D uncertain. V lost 0 bases and J 8 bases, leaving 11 bases between the germline ends. Germline V lookup: CDR1 SGHVS, CDR2 FNYEAQ. The CDR3 consists of 15 residues. CDR3 in amino acids: CASSLAQGQDSPLHF. CDR3 DNA: TGTGCCAGCAGCTTAGCGCAAGGGCAAGATTCACCCCTCCACTTT.

This clonotype was observed many times. CDR3 sequence: CASSYSQGWNSPLHF. The DNA for the CDR3 is TGTGCCAGCAGTTACTCGCAGGGTTGGAATTCACCCCTCCACTTT. This chain joins TRBV6-5 and TRBJ1-6, with D tentatively TRBD1 (5 bases). This CDR3 comprises 15 residues. V was cut by 0 bases and J by 7 bases, with 10 bases left in between. Germline assignment: CDR1 MNHEY and CDR2 SVGAGI.

J is TRBJ2-2 and V is TRBV2, with no clear D. Germline V CDR1 and CDR2: SNHLY, FYNNEI. V was shortened by 8 bases and J by 5 bases, with 12 bases between the two germline ends. The length of the CDR3 is 13 residues. The CDR3, as DNA: TGTGCCAGCCGCCTTCTTGATACCGGGGAGCTGTTTTTT. This translates into CASRLLDTGELFF.

The CDR3 nucleotides are TGTGCCAGCTGCGCGACAGGGGGAAGCGAGCAGTACTTC. Translated: CASCATGGSEQYF. This chain connects TRBV19 to TRBJ2-7; TRBD1 matches 9 bases. The CDR3 covers 13 residues. V gave up 9 bases and J gave up 6 bases; unmatched junction bases: 9. Germline values: CDR1 LNHDA, CDR2 SQIVND (reference sequence).

CDR3: CASSPPTMNTEAFF. The CDR3 DNA reads as TGTGCCAGCTCACCACCGACGATGAACACTGAAGCTTTCTTT. This chain connects TRBV18 to TRBJ1-1; unclear D gene. In germline, CDR1 is KGHSH, CDR2 LQKENI. CDR3 length equals 14 residues. The V and J ends lost 0 bases and 0 bases respectively, with 5 bases between them.

The chain couples TRBV4-1 to TRBJ1-1; D is uncertain. The CDR3 sequence is 11 residues long. Trimming took 5 bases from V and 12 from J, leaving 13 bases between them. Germline assignment: CDR1 MGHRA and CDR2 YSYEKL. The CDR3 DNA is TGCGCCAGCAGCGAACCTTTACGTACTTTCTTT. Translating it yields CASSEPLRTFF.

CDR3 region: CSAATGGTEAFF. The DNA of the CDR3 is TGCAGTGCTGCCACAGGGGGCACTGAAGCTTTCTTT. The chain carries TRBV20-1 and TRBJ1-1; the match to TRBD1 covers 8 bases. Germline loops: CDR1 DFQATT, CDR2 SNEGSKA (reference sequence). With V trimmed by 5 bases and J by 4 bases, 3 bases remained unmatched. The CDR3 extends over 12 amino acids.

This chain uses TRBV5-1 with TRBJ1-2, with 11 bases identical to TRBD1. V shed 4 bases, J shed 7 bases, and the junction held 6 bases outside the gene matches. CDR1 SGHRS and CDR2 YFSETQ come from the germline V gene. The CDR3 loop spans 14 amino acids. Here the CDR3 DNA reads TGCGCCAGCAGCGGCGGGACAGGGGGTATTGGCTACACCTTC. Translating it yields CASSGGTGGIGYTF. Full variable domain (missing parts from reference TRBV5-1 and TRBJ1-2): KAGVTQTPRYLIKTRGQQVTLSCSPISGHRSVSWYQQTPGQGLQFLFEYFSETQRNKGNFPGRFSGRQFSNSRSEMNVSTLELGDSALYLCASSGGTGGIGYTFGSGTRLTVV.

Only a few counts were recorded for this clonotype. V gene TRBV11-2 combines with J gene TRBJ1-1, with 7 bases aligning to TRBD1. Germline lookup yields CDR1 SGHAT and CDR2 FQNNGV. V dropped 5 bases and J dropped 0; count of bases not matched to a gene: 9. The CDR3 extends over 16 amino acids. CDR3 nucleotides: TGTGCCAGCAGCCGATGGACAGGATGGGTGAACACTGAAGCTTTCTTT. Its protein is CASSRWTGWVNTEAFF.

The chain combines TRBV5-1 with TRBJ1-6, with a tentative D call TRBD1 (5 bases). Per the germline V gene, CDR1 is SGHRS and CDR2 is YFSETQ. The CDR3 has 15 residues. The germline V and J ends were trimmed by 0 bases and 7 bases, with 11 bases remaining between them. In DNA, the CDR3 is TGCGCCAGCAGCTTGGATCCAGGGATCAATTCACCCCTCCACTTT. Translating it yields CASSLDPGINSPLHF.

As regards this clonotype: A much more abundant neighbour one base away suggests this may be a read error. The V gene is TRBV12-3 or TRBV12-4, the J gene TRBJ1-1; D call uncertain. CDR3 size: 16 residues. This chain's CDR3 is CAGSFGFGRKNTEAFF. The CDR3 DNA is TGTGCCGGCAGTTTCGGCTTCGGACGGAAGAACACTGAAGCTTTCTTT.

This clonotype showed up many times. This CDR3 reads CASRPGLYQETQYF. The DNA of the CDR3 is TGTGCCAGCAGACCGGGCCTGTACCAAGAGACCCAGTACTTC. The rearrangement uses TRBV2 and TRBJ2-5; D gene uncertain. The CDR3 is 14 residues long. Between the trimmed V and J ends, which lost 6 bases and 0 bases, there was a span of 11 bases. Germline V gene data show CDR1 as SNHLY and CDR2 as FYNNEI.

This sequence joins TRBV2 and TRBJ1-1; D is unclear. The length of the CDR3 is 14 residues. The V end lost 7 bases, the J end lost 1 base, and 13 bases lay between the germline ends. Germline values: CDR1 SNHLY, CDR2 FYNNEI. In DNA, the CDR3 is TGTGCCAGCAACCTCGAACAGAGGAACACTGAAGCTTTCTTT. It translates to CASNLEQRNTEAFF.

J is TRBJ1-1 and V is TRBV12-3 or TRBV12-4; D unresolved. The CDR3 totals 12 residues. V was pared by 2 bases and J by 10 bases, with 11 bases between. Here the CDR3 DNA reads TGTGCCAGCAGTTTAAGCCAGTTCGTAGCTTTCTTT. This translates into CASSLSQFVAFF.

The rearrangement joins TRBV20-1 to TRBJ2-7; possibly TRBD2 for D (6 bases). The V end was cut by 3 bases, the J end by 4 bases, with 7 bases between. The germline V gene has CDR1 DFQATT and CDR2 SNEGSKA (reference sequence). The CDR3 is made up of 11 amino acids. CDR3 sequence (DNA): TGCAGTGCTAGGCGGGAATACGAGCAGTACTTC. As protein: CSARREYEQYF.

This clonotype was observed a few times. The J gene is TRBJ1-2, the V gene TRBV3-1; D is undetermined. The CDR3 extends over 13 amino acids. V was trimmed by 0 bases and J by 7 bases, leaving 9 bases between them. Germline CDR1 and CDR2: LGHDT and YNNKEL (reference sequence). The CDR3 DNA sequence: TGTGCCAGCAGCCAAGAAATGGGCTCTGGCTACACCTTC. It specifies CASSQEMGSGYTF.

Many counts were recorded for this clonotype. One end of the junction varies from germline; a read error may be responsible. The J gene is TRBJ1-5, the V gene TRBV5-1, with D tentatively TRBD1 (5 bases). CDR3 length: 15 amino acids. Germline V gene lookup returns CDR1 SGHRS and CDR2 YFSETQ. The CDR3 is CASSLEGNSNQPQHF. The DNA for the CDR3 is TGTGCCAGCAGTCTTGAGGGGAATAGCAATCAGCCCCAGCATTTT. Looking up the rest from reference TRBV5-1 and TRBJ1-5 gives the full variable domain: KAGVTQTPRYLIKTRGQQVTLSCSPISGHRSVSWYQQTPGQGLQFLFEYFSETQRNKGNFPGRFSGRQFSNSRSEMNVSTLELGDSALYLCASSLEGNSNQPQHFGDGTRLSIL.

This clonotype showed up just a few times. This sequence joins TRBV18 and TRBJ1-4; unclear D gene. Trimming cost V 6 bases and J 7 bases, with 21 bases left between them. Germline loops: CDR1 KGHSH, CDR2 LQKENI. This CDR3 spans 16 amino acids. CDR3: CASSPPQQRRGEKLFF. As DNA, the CDR3 is TGTGCCAGCTCCCCCCCCCAACAGAGGAGAGGTGAAAAACTGTTTTTT.

This clonotype is a singleton in its sample. The chain recombines TRBV2 with TRBJ1-1, with D possibly being TRBD1 (5 bases). Germline CDR1 is SNHLY and CDR2 is FYNNEI. This CDR3 contains 14 residues. Between the trimmed V and J ends, which lost 7 bases and 1 base, there was a span of 13 bases. The CDR3 loop is CASIKDGTNTEAFF. CDR3 sequence (DNA): TGTGCCAGCATAAAGGACGGGACGAACACTGAAGCTTTCTTT.

The chain links TRBV25-1 to TRBJ1-1; possibly TRBD1 for D (5 bases). Trimming shortened V by 4 bases and J by 8 bases, and 11 bases separated the two germline ends. This CDR3 contains 12 residues. Germline V CDR1 and CDR2: MGHDK, SYGVNS. Written as DNA, the CDR3 is TGTGCCAGCAGTGTTGGGACGACCGAAGCTTTCTTT. Translation: CASSVGTTEAFF.